These T cell receptor beta chains were read from a single sample in a study of blood T cell repertoires in COVID-19. Libraries were prepared by immunoSEQ multiplex PCR; TCRdb keeps only in-frame clonotypes and omits some of them. The table has approximately 250,000 clones, around four fifths seen once. Sequenced: peripheral blood. These receptors were obtained from a man in his sixties who had recovered from COVID-19. Each CDR3 is given with its conserved first and last residue. A D gene is named only where the DNA matches it firmly. Some rows mark clone size as missing; the rest say once, few, many or name a class of expanded clone.

j_gene | d_gene | v_gene | abundance | CDR3aa | CDR3nt
TRBJ1-4 | TRBD1 | TRBV15 | . | CATSRDPTGNEKLFF | TGTGCCACCAGCAGAGATCCGACAGGGAATGAAAAACTGTTTTTT
TRBJ1-2 | . | TRBV6-5 | . | CASRPLTDGYTF | TGTGCCAGCAGGCCTTTGACAGATGGCTACACCTTC
TRBJ2-2 | . | TRBV11-2 | . | CASSAAGTQNTGELFF | TGTGCCAGCAGCGCAGCCGGGACACAGAACACCGGGGAGCTGTTTTTT
TRBJ2-1 | TRBD1 | TRBV12-3/TRBV12-4 | . | CASSSTGENEQFF | TGTGCCAGCAGTTCGACAGGGGAGAATGAGCAGTTCTTC
TRBJ1-4 | TRBD1 | TRBV30 | . | CAWSFTGVNEKLFF | TGTGCCTGGAGTTTTACAGGGGTTAATGAAAAACTGTTTTTT
TRBJ2-1 | . | TRBV25-1 | . | CASSLGDRYNEQFF | TGTGCCAGCAGTTTGGGTGACAGATACAATGAGCAGTTCTTC
TRBJ1-5 | . | TRBV6-2/TRBV6-3 | . | CASSYSKAPSGLSNQPQHF | TGTGCCAGCAGTTACTCGAAGGCTCCGTCAGGGCTTAGCAATCAGCCCCAGCATTTT
TRBJ2-1 | TRBD2 | TRBV9 | . | CASSTRTSGSHTYNEQFF | TGTGCCAGCAGCACCAGGACTAGCGGGAGCCACACCTACAATGAGCAGTTCTTC
TRBJ2-1 | . | TRBV4-1 | . | CASRTTGFNNEQFF | TGCGCCAGCAGGACCACAGGGTTTAACAATGAGCAGTTCTTC
TRBJ1-4 | TRBD1 | TRBV6-6 | once | CASSPFANQGVNEKLFF | TGTGCCAGCAGTCCCTTCGCTAATCAGGGGGTTAATGAAAAACTGTTTTTT
TRBJ1-5 | . | TRBV30 | . | CAYSGSLAGNQPQHF | TGTGCCTACTCCGGGTCCCTGGCTGGCAATCAGCCCCAGCATTTT
TRBJ2-5 | TRBD2 | TRBV11-2 | . | CASSLRGLAGHHF | TGTGCCAGCAGCTTACGCGGACTAGCGGGCCACCACTTC
TRBJ2-2 | . | TRBV6-6 | . | CASSETGELFF | TGTGCCAGCAGTGAGACCGGGGAGCTGTTTTTT
TRBJ2-3 | . | TRBV3-1/TRBV3-2 | . | CASSQQTVATDTQYF | TGTGCCAGCAGCCAACAGACAGTGGCCACAGATACGCAGTATTTT
TRBJ2-1 | . | TRBV6-5 | . | CASSYSTGDEQFF | TGTGCCAGCAGTTACTCGACCGGGGATGAGCAGTTCTTC
TRBJ1-2 | . | TRBV11-2 | . | CASSLIQGGNYGYTF | TGTGCCAGCAGCTTAATACAGGGCGGTAACTATGGCTACACCTTC
TRBJ1-5 | TRBD1 | TRBV6-2/TRBV6-3 | few | CASSSFGQGRSQPQHF | TGTGCCAGCAGTTCCTTCGGACAGGGGAGAAGTCAGCCCCAGCATTTT
TRBJ2-3 | TRBD1 | TRBV19 | . | CASNEDRTSTDTQYF | TGTGCCAGTAACGAGGACAGGACTAGCACAGATACGCAGTATTTT
TRBJ2-5 | . | TRBV2 | . | CASSGQYQETQYF | TGTGCCAGCAGCGGACAGTACCAAGAGACCCAGTACTTC
TRBJ2-3 | TRBD2 | TRBV30 | . | CAWSAGGVTDTQYF | TGTGCCTGGAGTGCGGGGGGGGTTACAGATACGCAGTATTTT
TRBJ1-2 | . | TRBV19 | once | CASSEDSGGYGYTF | TGTGCCAGTAGTGAGGACAGTGGAGGATATGGCTACACCTTC
TRBJ1-2 | . | TRBV10-3 | . | CAISVRPGEGGYTF | TGTGCCATCAGTGTCCGGCCAGGGGAAGGAGGCTACACCTTC
TRBJ2-1 | . | TRBV3-1/TRBV3-2 | . | CASSQVGAGWAYNEQFF | TGTGCCAGCAGCCAAGTCGGTGCAGGCTGGGCCTACAATGAGCAGTTCTTC
TRBJ1-2 | . | TRBV5-1 | . | CASSLSGGNYGYTF | TGCGCCAGCAGCTTGTCGGGGGGGAACTATGGCTACACCTTC
TRBJ2-7 | . | TRBV13 | . | CASSLSLASDEQYF | TGTGCCAGCAGCTTAAGCTTAGCTTCGGACGAGCAGTACTTC
TRBJ1-3 | . | TRBV19 | . | CASTLPAGGVRNTIYF | TGTGCCAGTACCCTACCGGCCGGGGGTGTGAGAAACACCATATATTTT
TRBJ2-1 | . | TRBV27 | once | CASSLVSGIYNEQFF | TGTGCCAGCAGTTTAGTTAGCGGAATATACAATGAGCAGTTCTTC
TRBJ2-1 | TRBD2 | TRBV5-4 | . | CASSLTSGHNEQFF | TGTGCCAGCAGCTTGACTAGCGGTCACAATGAGCAGTTCTTC
TRBJ2-7 | . | TRBV7-9 | . | CASSPGTGFTYEQYF | TGTGCCAGCAGCCCCGGGACTGGGTTTACCTACGAGCAGTACTTC
TRBJ1-1 | . | TRBV29-1 | . | CSARWNTEAFF | TGCAGCGCCCGTTGGAACACTGAAGCTTTCTTT
TRBJ2-7 | TRBD1 | TRBV5-4 | few | CASSPTGQGSYEQYF | TGTGCCAGCAGCCCCACGGGACAGGGGTCCTACGAGCAGTACTTC
TRBJ1-6 | . | TRBV5-8 | . | CASSFQGMVSYNSPLHF | TGTGCCAGCAGCTTTCAGGGTATGGTGTCCTATAATTCACCCCTCCACTTT
TRBJ2-7 | . | TRBV4-2 | few | CASSQDLGEYYEQYF | TGTGCCAGCAGCCAAGACTTAGGGGAATACTACGAGCAGTACTTC